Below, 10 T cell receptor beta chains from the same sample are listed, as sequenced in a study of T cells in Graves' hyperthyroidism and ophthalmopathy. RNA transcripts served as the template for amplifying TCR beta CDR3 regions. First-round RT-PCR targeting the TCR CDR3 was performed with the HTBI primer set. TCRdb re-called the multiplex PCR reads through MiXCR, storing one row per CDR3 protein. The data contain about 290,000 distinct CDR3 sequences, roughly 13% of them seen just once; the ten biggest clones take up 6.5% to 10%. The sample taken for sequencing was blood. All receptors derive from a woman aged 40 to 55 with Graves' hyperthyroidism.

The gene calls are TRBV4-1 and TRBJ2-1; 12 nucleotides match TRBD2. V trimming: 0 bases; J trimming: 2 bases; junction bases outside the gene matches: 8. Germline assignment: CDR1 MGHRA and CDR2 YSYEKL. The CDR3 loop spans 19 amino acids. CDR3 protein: CASSQDPQGLAGPYNEQFF. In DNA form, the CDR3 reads TGCGCCAGCAGCCAAGATCCGCAAGGACTAGCGGGGCCCTACAATGAGCAGTTCTTC.

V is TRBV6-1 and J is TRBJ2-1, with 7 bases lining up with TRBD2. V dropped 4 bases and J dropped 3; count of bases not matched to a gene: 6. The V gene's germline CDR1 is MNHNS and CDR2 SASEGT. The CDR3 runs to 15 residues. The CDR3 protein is CASSARAGSYNEQFF. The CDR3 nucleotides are TGTGCCAGCAGTGCTAGAGCGGGAAGCTACAATGAGCAGTTCTTC.

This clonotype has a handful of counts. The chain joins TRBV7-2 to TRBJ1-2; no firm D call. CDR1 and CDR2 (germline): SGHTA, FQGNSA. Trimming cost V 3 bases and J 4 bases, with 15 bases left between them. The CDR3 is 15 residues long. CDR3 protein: CASSLGYQFGYGYTF. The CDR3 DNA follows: TGTGCCAGCAGCTTGGGGTATCAGTTCGGCTATGGCTACACCTTC.

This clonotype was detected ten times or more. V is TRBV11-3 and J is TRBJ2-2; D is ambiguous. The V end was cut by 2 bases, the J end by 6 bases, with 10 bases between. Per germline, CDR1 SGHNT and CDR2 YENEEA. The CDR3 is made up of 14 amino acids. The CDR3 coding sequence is TGTGCCAGCAGCTTAAATATAGTATCCGGGGAGCTGTTTTTT. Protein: CASSLNIVSGELFF.

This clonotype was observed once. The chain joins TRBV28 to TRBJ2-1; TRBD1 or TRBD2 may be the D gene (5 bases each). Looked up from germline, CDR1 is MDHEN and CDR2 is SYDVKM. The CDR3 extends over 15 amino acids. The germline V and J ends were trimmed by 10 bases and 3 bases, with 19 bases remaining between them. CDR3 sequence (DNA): TGTGCCACCACGCAGGGACCGGCGGGCTACAATGAGCAGTTCTTC. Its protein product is CATTQGPAGYNEQFF.

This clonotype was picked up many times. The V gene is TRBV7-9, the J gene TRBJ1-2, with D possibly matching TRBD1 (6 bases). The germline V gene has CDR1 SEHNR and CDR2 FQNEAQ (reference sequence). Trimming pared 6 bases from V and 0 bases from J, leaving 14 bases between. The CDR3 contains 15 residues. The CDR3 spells CASSLGASTNYGYTF. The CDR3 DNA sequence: TGTGCCAGCAGTCTGGGGGCCTCGACTAACTATGGCTACACCTTC.

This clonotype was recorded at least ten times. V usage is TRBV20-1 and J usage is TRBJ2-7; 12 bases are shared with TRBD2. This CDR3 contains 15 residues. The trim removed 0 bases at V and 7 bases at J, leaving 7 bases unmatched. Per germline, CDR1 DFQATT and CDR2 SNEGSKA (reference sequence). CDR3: CSARDTSGRSLEQYF. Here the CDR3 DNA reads TGCAGTGCTAGAGATACTAGCGGGAGGTCCCTGGAGCAGTACTTC.

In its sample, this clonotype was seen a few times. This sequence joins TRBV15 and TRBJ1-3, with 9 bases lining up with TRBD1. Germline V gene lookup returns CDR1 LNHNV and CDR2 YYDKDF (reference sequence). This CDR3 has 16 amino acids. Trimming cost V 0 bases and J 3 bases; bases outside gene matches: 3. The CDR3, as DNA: TGTGCCACCAGCAGAGAACAGGGGGCTATTGGAAACACCATATATTTT. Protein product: CATSREQGAIGNTIYF.

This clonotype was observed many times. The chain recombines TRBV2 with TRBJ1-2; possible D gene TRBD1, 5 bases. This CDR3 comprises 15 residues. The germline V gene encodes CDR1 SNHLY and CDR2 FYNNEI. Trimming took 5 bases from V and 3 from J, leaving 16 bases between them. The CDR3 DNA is TGTGCCAGCAGTCCTTGGGGACTTAATTACTATGGCTACACCTTC. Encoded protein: CASSPWGLNYYGYTF. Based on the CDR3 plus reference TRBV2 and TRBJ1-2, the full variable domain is EPEVTQTPSHQVTQMGQEVILRCVPISNHLYFYWYRQILGQKVEFLVSFYNNEISEKSEIFDDQFSVERPDGSNFTLKIRSTKLEDSAMYFCASSPWGLNYYGYTFGSGTRLTVV.

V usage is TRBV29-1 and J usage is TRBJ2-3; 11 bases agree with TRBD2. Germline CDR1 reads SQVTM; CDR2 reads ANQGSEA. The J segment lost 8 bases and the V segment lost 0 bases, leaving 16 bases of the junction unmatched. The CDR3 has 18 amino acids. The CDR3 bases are TGCAGCGTTGAAGACTCCCACGGGGGACTAGCGGTCAGGGGTACGCAGTATTTT. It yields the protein CSVEDSHGGLAVRGTQYF.